This TCR beta chain was profiled in a study of regulatory T cells in long-lasting Graves disease. V lost 6 bases, J lost 5 bases, and 6 bases stayed unmatched. Germline V gene data show CDR1 as MNHNS and CDR2 as SASEGT. The CDR3 has 15 amino acids. iRepertoire HTBI primers and Arm-PCR of CDR3 regions built TCR beta libraries. TCRdb redid the calling of the multiplex PCR reads with MiXCR, one entry per CDR3 protein. The sample lists about 450,000 distinct CDR3 sequences; 20% to 30% were seen once. Time point specified: persistent/refractory GD, antithyroid drugs over 5 years with positive TRAb. After RNA was extracted from PBMCs, the TCR library was made from it.

This TCR was sampled from a female donor with Graves disease. V and J are TRBV6-1 and TRBJ2-2; 10 nucleotides agree with TRBD1. This material consisted of peripheral blood mononuclear cells (PBMCs), taken when the disease was refractory, from a patient treated with antithyroid drugs. The CDR3 region has the DNA TGTGCCAGCAGAATCGACAGGGGGCGAACCGGGGAGCTGTTTTTT. This gives the protein CASRIDRGRTGELFF.